The source of this T cell receptor beta chain is a study of cytomegalovirus exposure and HLA in healthy donors. On the study more broadly: Under 90% of 300 to 450 genotyped donors fell in the Caucasian-associated ancestry cluster.

Amplification used 60 Vbeta primers and 13 Jbeta primers. This table comes from immunoSEQ multiplex PCR, and its TCRdb copy is limited to in-frame clones, with some not included. Among 50,000 to 75,000 clones, about 80% were seen once, and the ten largest hold roughly 3.9%. The CDR3 consists of 13 residues. V was pared by 1 base and J by 7 bases, with 8 bases between. Per the germline V gene, CDR1 is SGHTA and CDR2 is FQGNSA. In the case of this clone: Its antigen is still unknown.

General study results and limits: Prediction of most subjects' HLA-A and HLA-B alleles by TCR beta sequences was reportedly accurate.

The chain combines TRBV7-2 with TRBJ2-1; the D is unclear. This sequence originates from a woman aged 40-49 years in good health and CMV-seronegative. Sequenced sample: PBMCs. The CDR3 here is CASSLDSLNEQFF. DNA of the CDR3: TGTGCCAGCAGCTTAGACTCCTTAAATGAGCAGTTCTTC.